The rows below give T cell receptor beta chains drawn from one sample of a study of a mutant IDH1 vaccine in newly diagnosed glioma. Measured with immunoSEQ multiplex PCR; TCRdb has only the in-frame clones, and not every one. The repertoire holds around 18,000 clones, around 95% seen once, with roughly 3.5% in the top ten. The material sequenced was peripheral blood mononuclear cells (PBMCs), taken from a glioma patient treated with radiotherapy, temozolomide or both. These receptors were collected from a woman in her late teens or twenties with glioma. Some clones in this sample may be carry-over from other donors' samples. Both conserved end residues are part of each CDR3. A D gene is named only where the DNA matches it firmly. Clone size appears in some rows only: once, few, many, or a class for an expanded clone.

NA	TRBV28	once	TRBJ1-5	TGTGCCAGCAGTATGACAGACCCTAATCAGCCCCAGCATTTT	CASSMTDPNQPQHF
NA	TRBV6-1	NA	TRBJ1-5	TGTGCCAGCAGTGAACAGAAACTTAGCAATCAGCCCCAGCATTTT	CASSEQKLSNQPQHF
TRBD2	TRBV28	once	TRBJ2-7	TGTGCCAGCGGGACTAGCGGAGAGCAGTACTTC	CASGTSGEQYF
NA	TRBV6-1	NA	TRBJ2-5	TGTGCCAGCAGTGTGGGGGGGCCCCAAGAGACCCAGTACTTC	CASSVGGPQETQYF
TRBD1	TRBV28	NA	TRBJ1-1	TGTGCCAGCAGAGAAGCCGGGACAGGGAACACTGAAGCTTTCTTT	CASREAGTGNTEAFF
NA	TRBV6-6	NA	TRBJ1-2	TGTGCCAGCAGTTACTTTACCGATGACAACCACACCTTC	CASSYFTDDNHTF
NA	TRBV5-4	once	TRBJ2-5	TGTGCCAGCAGCTTGGTGGCGGGGCCGGAGACCCAGTACTTC	CASSLVAGPETQYF
NA	TRBV30	NA	TRBJ1-2	TGTGCCTGGAGTAAACAGGCTGAGGATGGTGGCTACACCTTC	CAWSKQAEDGGYTF
NA	TRBV6-5	NA	TRBJ1-5	TGTGCCAGCAGTTACGGGGGGAATAGCAATCAGCCCCAGCATTTT	CASSYGGNSNQPQHF
TRBD1	TRBV2	few	TRBJ1-2	TGTGCCAGCGGACAGGATTATGGCTACACCTTC	CASGQDYGYTF
NA	TRBV30	NA	TRBJ1-3	TGTGCCTGGAGTGCAGGGGCCACTGGAAACACCATATATTTT	CAWSAGATGNTIYF
NA	TRBV29-1	NA	TRBJ2-7	TGCAGCGGAGGGGACTCACGGGTAGAGCAGTACTTC	CSGGDSRVEQYF
NA	TRBV9	NA	TRBJ1-3	TGTGCCAGCAGCGTAGGCGGCGGTGGAACTGGAAACACCATATATTTT	CASSVGGGGTGNTIYF
TRBD1	TRBV10-3	NA	TRBJ2-1	TGTGCCATCAGTGGGACAGGGGGCTCCTACAATGAGCAGTTCTTC	CAISGTGGSYNEQFF
NA	TRBV6-5	NA	TRBJ2-2	TGTGCCAGCAGGGCAGCGAACACCGGGGAGCTGTTTTTT	CASRAANTGELFF
NA	TRBV6-1	NA	TRBJ1-1	TGTGCCAGCAGTCCAGACGACAGTACGACTGAAGCTTTCTTT	CASSPDDSTTEAFF
NA	TRBV27	once	TRBJ2-3	TGTGCCAGCCGGCCCGGGTTTTCGGGCCCAGATACGCAGTATTTT	CASRPGFSGPDTQYF
NA	TRBV5-1	NA	TRBJ1-1	TGCGCCAGCAGCTTGGGTACAAGCTTCACTGAAGCTTTCTTT	CASSLGTSFTEAFF
NA	TRBV27	NA	TRBJ1-1	TGTGCCAGCAGTTCCCACTCCTCTAACACTGAAGCTTTCTTT	CASSSHSSNTEAFF
NA	TRBV5-1	NA	TRBJ2-6	TGCGCCAGCAGCCCCATTCCTCCGAGCTCTGGGGCCAACGTCCTGACTTTC	CASSPIPPSSGANVLTF
TRBD2	TRBV11-3	NA	TRBJ2-1	TGTGCCAGCAGCTTAGTGCGACTAGCGGGGGGGCAGAATGAGCAGTTCTTC	CASSLVRLAGGQNEQFF
NA	TRBV5-6	NA	TRBJ1-2	TGTGCCAGCAGCTTGTTACGGGGGAGCTATGGCTACACCTTC	CASSLLRGSYGYTF
NA	TRBV4-2	NA	TRBJ1-5	TGTGCCAGCAGCCAAGATTATCGCCCGGGGGTATCGCCCCAGCATTTT	CASSQDYRPGVSPQHF
NA	TRBV7-8	NA	TRBJ2-7	TGTGCCAGCAGCTTAAGTCCGAGCTCCTACGAGCAGTACTTC	CASSLSPSSYEQYF
TRBD1	TRBV11-2	NA	TRBJ2-5	TGTGCCAGCAGCGAAGGACAGGGGGTTTGGGAGACCCAGTACTTC	CASSEGQGVWETQYF
NA	TRBV6-6	NA	TRBJ1-6	TGTGCCAGCGATGGGACCTCCTCCTATAATTCACCCCTCCACTTT	CASDGTSSYNSPLHF
NA	TRBV6-1	NA	TRBJ1-2	TGTGCCAGCAGTGAGTCCTCGGGAACCGTGGGCTACACCTTC	CASSESSGTVGYTF
TRBD1	TRBV28	NA	TRBJ2-4	TGTGCCAGCAGGGGACAGGGGGAAGACATTCAGTACTTC	CASRGQGEDIQYF
NA	TRBV27	NA	TRBJ1-2	TGTGCCAGCAGTTTAGGAAAGAGCTATGGCTACACCTTC	CASSLGKSYGYTF
NA	TRBV19	NA	TRBJ2-7	TGTGCCAGTAGTGTTACCGGGACCCGAGACGAGCAGTACTTC	CASSVTGTRDEQYF
NA	TRBV2	NA	TRBJ1-6	TGTGCCAGCAGTATTATCCAGGGCAATTCACCCCTCCACTTT	CASSIIQGNSPLHF
TRBD1	TRBV7-8	NA	TRBJ1-5	TGTGCCAGCAGCTTAGTAGGGCTCTCGGGACAGGGCGTACGCAATCAGCCCCAGCATTTT	CASSLVGLSGQGVRNQPQHF
TRBD1	TRBV11-3	NA	TRBJ2-2	TGTGCCAGCAGCCCCCAATTGGGACAGTTGGTCGGGGAGCTGTTTTTT	CASSPQLGQLVGELFF
NA	TRBV11-2	NA	TRBJ2-7	TGTGCCAGCAGCCCCGCCTACGAGCAGTACTTC	CASSPAYEQYF
NA	TRBV7-2	NA	TRBJ1-1	TGTGCCAGCAGCCCACTTAGGGTGGCGAACACTGAAGCTTTCTTT	CASSPLRVANTEAFF
NA	TRBV19	once	TRBJ2-1	TGTGCCAGCGAAGGTGGGGAGCAGTTCTTC	CASEGGEQFF
NA	TRBV7-9	NA	TRBJ2-5	TGTGCCAGCAGCCCCCGGACATTCGAAGAGACCCAGTACTTC	CASSPRTFEETQYF
NA	TRBV19	NA	TRBJ1-2	TGTGCCAGTAGTCCCTGGACGGCTAACTATGGCTACACCTTC	CASSPWTANYGYTF
TRBD1	TRBV5-1	once	TRBJ1-3	TGCGCCAGCAGCTTGGATCTTTTGGGACAGGCTATGAGCTCTGGAAACACCATATATTTT	CASSLDLLGQAMSSGNTIYF
TRBD1	TRBV7-9	NA	TRBJ2-1	TGTGCCAGCAGCCCTCAGGGGGTCCGGATTAATGAGCAGTTCTTC	CASSPQGVRINEQFF
TRBD1	TRBV30	NA	TRBJ1-2	TGTGCCGGCCTTCTCGGGACAGCCCCTTATGGCTACACCTTC	CAGLLGTAPYGYTF
NA	TRBV11-3	NA	TRBJ2-5	TGTGCCAGCAGCTTACAGGCTTCGGAGACCCAGTACTTC	CASSLQASETQYF
NA	TRBV7-6	NA	TRBJ2-2	TGTGCCAGCAGCTTAACCGGAAACACCGGGGAGCTGTTTTTT	CASSLTGNTGELFF
TRBD1	TRBV10-3	NA	TRBJ1-1	TGTGCCATCACCACGGGACAGGGAAGCACTGAAGCTTTCTTT	CAITTGQGSTEAFF
TRBD2	TRBV4-2	NA	TRBJ2-1	TGTGCCAGCAGCCAAGGGAGCGGGACTAGGGTCGATGAGCAGTTCTTC	CASSQGSGTRVDEQFF
NA	TRBV7-2	NA	TRBJ2-7	TGTGCCAGCAGCCAAATCGGACAGAGGGATTACGAGCAGTACTTC	CASSQIGQRDYEQYF